This record concerns one TCR beta chain sequence. The CDR3 is 14 residues long. Deletions cut 4 bases from V and 5 bases from J, with 14 bases between. Germline V CDR1 and CDR2: MGHRA, YSYEKL. This entry comes from a study of T cell clones after liver transplantation. At the level of the study: TCRbeta sequencing after a pre-transplant mixed lymphocyte reaction identified graft-donor-reactive clones, later tracked in post-transplant blood.

Here immunoSEQ multiplex PCR was the method, and the copy in TCRdb shows in-frame clones only, minus some. The repertoire has fewer than 85,000 clones, approximately 82% of them found once; the top ten carry roughly 3%. The sample consisted of CD4+ T cells from blood, taken at the 22-month timepoint. The receptor was isolated from a human patient who received a liver transplant. Some T cells could come from the graft donor. This sequence joins TRBV4-1 and TRBJ2-5, with a possible D match to TRBD2 (6 bases). The CDR3 region is CASSLRRGGETQYF. The CDR3 region has the DNA TGCGCCAGCAGCCTAAGACGGGGAGGTGAGACCCAGTACTTC.